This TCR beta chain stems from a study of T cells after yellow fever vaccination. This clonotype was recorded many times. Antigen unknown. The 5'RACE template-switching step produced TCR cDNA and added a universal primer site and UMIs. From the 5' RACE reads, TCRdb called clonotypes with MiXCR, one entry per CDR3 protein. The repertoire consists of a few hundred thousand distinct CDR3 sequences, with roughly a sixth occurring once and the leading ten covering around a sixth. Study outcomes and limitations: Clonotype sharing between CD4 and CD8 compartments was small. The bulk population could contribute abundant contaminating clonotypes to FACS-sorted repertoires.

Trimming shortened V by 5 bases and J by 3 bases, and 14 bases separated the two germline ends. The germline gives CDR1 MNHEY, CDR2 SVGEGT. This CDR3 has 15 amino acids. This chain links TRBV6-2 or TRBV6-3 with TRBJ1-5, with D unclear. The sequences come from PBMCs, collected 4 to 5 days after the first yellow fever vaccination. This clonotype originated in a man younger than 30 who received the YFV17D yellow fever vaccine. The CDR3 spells CASSEPLSFNQPQHF. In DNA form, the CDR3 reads TGTGCCAGCAGTGAGCCCCTCTCCTTCAATCAGCCCCAGCATTTT.